This T cell receptor (beta chain) was sequenced during a study of blood T cell repertoires in COVID-19. Study details: Material from acute and convalescent COVID-19 was sourced from the United States, Italy and Spain.

Germline V gene lookup returns CDR1 SNHLY and CDR2 FYNNEI. V shed 7 bases, J shed 6 bases, and the junction held 14 bases outside the gene matches. The CDR3 is made up of 16 amino acids. Method: immunoSEQ multiplex PCR; TCRdb's copy keeps in-frame clones and lacks some. The sample has some 77,000 clones, 87% seen once; the top ten hold roughly 8.5%. The chain links TRBV2 to TRBJ2-4; 8 bases map to TRBD2. This sequence originates from a man in his thirties or forties with acute or convalescent COVID-19. The sample consisted of peripheral blood. The CDR3 DNA follows: TGTGCCAGCAACAAGGGACTAGGAGGGGTGGGAAACATTCAGTACTTC. Residues: CASNKGLGGVGNIQYF.